The clone carrying this T cell receptor beta chain occurred a few times. As yet, its antigen is unknown. These data come from a study of cytomegalovirus exposure and HLA in healthy donors. 13 Jbeta primers and 60 Vbeta primers were used for the PCR. The table came from immunoSEQ multiplex PCR; TCRdb's copy has only in-frame clones and leaves some out. This sample has under 250,000 clones, with around 81% found just once. Points from the study as a whole: In vitro assays verified that three CMV-associated chains recognized CMV antigens specifically.

Nominally healthy donors were sampled, though unrecorded immune exposures were likely. CDR1 SGHKS and CDR2 YYEKEE come from the germline V gene (reference sequence). Trimming left V 4 bases short and J 3 bases short, with 20 bases between. This CDR3 region has 17 residues. The receptor was derived from a woman in her sixties in good health and CMV-seropositive. Sequencing was carried out using PBMCs. This chain joins TRBV5-5 and TRBJ1-3, with D possibly TRBD1 on 6 matching bases. CDR3 sequence (DNA): TGTGCCAGCAGCGTAGGCGGTCTGGGGGCACTTGGAAACACCATATATTTT. This codes for CASSVGGLGALGNTIYF.